One and the same sample provided the 4 T cell receptor beta chains below, sequenced in a study of T cell responses to AZD1222 COVID-19 vaccine. Measured with immunoSEQ multiplex PCR; TCRdb has only the in-frame clones, and not every one. The sample yields 100,000 to 150,000 clones, 85% to 90% seen once. The sequenced sample was peripheral blood, obtained on day 0 of AZD1222 vaccination. The receptors come from an adult in good health.

The J gene is TRBJ2-1, the V gene TRBV7-3, with TRBD2 matching over 8 bases. This CDR3 region has 13 residues. Germline V gives CDR1 SGHTA, CDR2 FQGTGA. Germline trimming cut 5 bases from V and 6 bases from J; bases unmatched to any gene: 3. CDR3 loop: CASSLGTSNEQFF. The DNA for the CDR3 is TGTGCCAGCAGCCTAGGGACTAGCAATGAGCAGTTCTTC.

The chain couples TRBV5-5 to TRBJ2-5; the D gene could be TRBD1 or TRBD2 (5 bases each). The ends were cut back, 6 bases at V and 5 bases at J, with 23 bases in the middle. The CDR3 totals 16 residues. CDR1 SGHKS and CDR2 YYEKEE come from the germline V gene (reference sequence). The CDR3 DNA reads TGTGCCAGCACTTCCCCGGGAAGGGACCCTGGGGAGACCCAGTACTTC. Translating gives CASTSPGRDPGETQYF.

This sequence joins TRBV7-2 and TRBJ1-5; 7 bases line up with TRBD1. The CDR3 totals 16 residues. The germline gives CDR1 SGHTA, CDR2 FQGNSA. V shed 3 bases, J shed 2 bases, and the junction held 7 bases outside the gene matches. The CDR3 nucleotides are TGTGCCAGCAGCTTCTCAGGGGGTAGGGGCAATCAGCCCCAGCATTTT. Translating gives CASSFSGGRGNQPQHF.

This chain joins TRBV2 and TRBJ1-3; maybe TRBD1 (6 bases). Germline V CDR1 and CDR2: SNHLY, FYNNEI. Trimming left V 7 bases short and J 3 bases short, with 13 bases between. CDR3 size: 14 residues. As DNA, the CDR3 is TGTGCCAGCACGCTGGGGGCAGGTGGAAACACCATATATTTT. Protein sequence: CASTLGAGGNTIYF. The entire variable domain, with the rest obtained from reference TRBV2 and TRBJ1-3, is as follows: EPEVTQTPSHQVTQMGQEVILRCVPISNHLYFYWYRQILGQKVEFLVSFYNNEISEKSEIFDDQFSVERPDGSNFTLKIRSTKLEDSAMYFCASTLGAGGNTIYFGEGSWLTVV.